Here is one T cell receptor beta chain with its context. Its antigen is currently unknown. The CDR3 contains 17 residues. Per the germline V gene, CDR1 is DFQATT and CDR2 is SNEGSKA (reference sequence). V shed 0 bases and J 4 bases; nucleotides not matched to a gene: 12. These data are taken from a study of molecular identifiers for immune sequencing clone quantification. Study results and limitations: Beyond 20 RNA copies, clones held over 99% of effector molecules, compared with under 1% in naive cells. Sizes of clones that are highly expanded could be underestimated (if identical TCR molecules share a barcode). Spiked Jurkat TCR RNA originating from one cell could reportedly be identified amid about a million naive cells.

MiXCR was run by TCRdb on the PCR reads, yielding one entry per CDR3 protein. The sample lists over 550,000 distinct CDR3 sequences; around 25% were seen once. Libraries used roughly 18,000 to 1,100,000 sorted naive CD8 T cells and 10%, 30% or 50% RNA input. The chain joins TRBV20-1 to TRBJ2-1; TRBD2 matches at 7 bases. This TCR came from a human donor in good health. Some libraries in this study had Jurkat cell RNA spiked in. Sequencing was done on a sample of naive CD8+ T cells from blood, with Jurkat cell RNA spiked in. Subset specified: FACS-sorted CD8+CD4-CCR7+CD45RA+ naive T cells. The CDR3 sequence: CSARDDLGSAGYNEQFF. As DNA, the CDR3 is TGCAGTGCTAGAGATGACTTAGGGTCAGCGGGGTACAATGAGCAGTTCTTC.